The present TCR beta chain was sequenced within a study of blood T cell repertoires in COVID-19. The germline V gene has CDR1 SEHNR and CDR2 FQNEAQ (reference sequence). V was trimmed by 5 bases and J by 0 bases, leaving 16 bases between them. CDR3 size: 17 residues. Repertoires were generated with immunoSEQ multiplex PCR, while TCRdb's copy carries only in-frame clones and drops some. The sample lists approximately 99,000 clones; 79% were seen once. The sequence was obtained from an elderly woman with active or convalescent COVID-19. This chain connects TRBV7-9 to TRBJ1-4, with D perhaps matching TRBD1 (6 bases). The sample comprised peripheral blood. CDR3 bases: TGTGCCAGCAGCCGCGGGGGCAGCGGCTCAACTAATGAAAAACTGTTTTTT. This sequence encodes CASSRGGSGSTNEKLFF.